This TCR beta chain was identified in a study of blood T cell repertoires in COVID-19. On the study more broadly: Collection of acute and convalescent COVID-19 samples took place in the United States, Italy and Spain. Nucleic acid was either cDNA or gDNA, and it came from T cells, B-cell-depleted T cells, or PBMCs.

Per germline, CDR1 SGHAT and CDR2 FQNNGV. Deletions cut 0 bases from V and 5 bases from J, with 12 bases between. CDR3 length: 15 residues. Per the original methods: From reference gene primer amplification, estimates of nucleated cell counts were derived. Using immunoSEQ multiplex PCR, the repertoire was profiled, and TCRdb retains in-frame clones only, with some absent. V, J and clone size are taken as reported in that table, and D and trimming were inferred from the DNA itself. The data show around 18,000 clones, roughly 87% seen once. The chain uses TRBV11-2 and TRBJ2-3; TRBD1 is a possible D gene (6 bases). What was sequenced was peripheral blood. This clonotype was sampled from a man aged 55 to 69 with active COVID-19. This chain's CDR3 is CASSLDLGAGDTQYF. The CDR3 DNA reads TGTGCCAGCAGCTTAGATCTGGGGGCGGGAGATACGCAGTATTTT.